Sequencing of this TCR beta chain was carried out in a study of CD8 T cells in ankylosing spondylitis. Study outcomes and limitations: Apparently characteristic of ankylosing spondylitis blood was a TCR beta motif (eight highly homologous variants).

TCRdb analysed the 5' RACE reads with MiXCR anew, one entry per CDR3 protein. The profile shows around 770,000 distinct CDR3 sequences, approximately 10% of them singletons. The V end lost 2 bases, the J end lost 2 bases, and 10 bases lay between the germline ends. Per germline, CDR1 SQVTM and CDR2 ANQGSEA. The CDR3 runs 14 residues. This clonotype was counted a few times. Its matching antigen is unknown. This sequence originates from a male donor with ankylosing spondylitis. This sequence joins TRBV29-1 and TRBJ1-3; D ambiguous. The sequenced sample was blood, either unsorted or a sorted T cell fraction (not recorded which). The CDR3 nucleotides read TGCAGCGTTGAAACTGCGGGGACTGGAAACACCATATATTTT. As protein: CSVETAGTGNTIYF.